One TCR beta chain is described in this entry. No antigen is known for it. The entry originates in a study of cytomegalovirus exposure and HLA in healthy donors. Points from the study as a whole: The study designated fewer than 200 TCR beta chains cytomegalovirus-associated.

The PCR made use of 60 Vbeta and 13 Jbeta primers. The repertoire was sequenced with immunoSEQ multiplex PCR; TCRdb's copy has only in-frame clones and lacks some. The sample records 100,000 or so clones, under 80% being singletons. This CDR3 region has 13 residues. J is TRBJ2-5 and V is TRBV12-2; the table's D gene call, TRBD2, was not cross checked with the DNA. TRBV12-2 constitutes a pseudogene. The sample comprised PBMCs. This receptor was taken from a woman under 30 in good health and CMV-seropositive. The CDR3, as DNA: TGTGCAAGTCATGAGGAGACGCCAGAGACCCAGTACTTC. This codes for CASHEETPETQYF.